The rows below give T cell receptor beta chains drawn from one sample of a study of T cell repertoires in ileal Crohn's disease. Libraries were prepared by immunoSEQ multiplex PCR; TCRdb keeps only in-frame clonotypes and omits some of them. Of roughly 30,000 clones listed, 80% were seen once; the top ten hold about 20%. The sequenced sample was ileal tissue. These receptors originate from an adult with Crohn's disease. Both conserved end residues are part of each CDR3. A D gene is named only where the DNA matches it firmly. A clone size is listed for some rows: how often the clone was seen (once, few, many), or a class if it is expanded.

V gene	J gene	CDR3 length	clone size	D gene	CDR3 DNA	CDR3 protein
TRBV2	TRBJ1-4	15	NA	TRBD1	TGTGCCAGCAGTATGAACAGGGGATGGGGTGAAAAACTGTTTTTT	CASSMNRGWGEKLFF
TRBV10-2	TRBJ1-2	14	once	NA	TGCGCCAGCAGTGATCGGGGTCAGGCGGATGGCTACACCTTC	CASSDRGQADGYTF
TRBV27	TRBJ1-2	13	NA	TRBD1	TGTGCCAGCAGAGCTCAGGGGGGCTATGGCTACACCTTC	CASRAQGGYGYTF
TRBV10-3	TRBJ2-6	15	NA	TRBD1	TGTGCCATCGGACAGGGAGAATCTGGGGCCAACGTCCTGACTTTC	CAIGQGESGANVLTF
TRBV7-8	TRBJ1-2	15	NA	NA	TGTGCCAGCAGCTTAGTCTCGGGGGGGCGAAATGGCTACACCTTC	CASSLVSGGRNGYTF
TRBV7-2	TRBJ2-7	15	NA	NA	TGTGCCAGCAGCTTAGTGGTAGGAGGGAGGTACGAGCAGTACTTC	CASSLVVGGRYEQYF
TRBV7-3	TRBJ1-1	15	NA	NA	TGTGCCAGCAGCTCCCGACGGGGAGTGAACACTGAAGCTTTCTTT	CASSSRRGVNTEAFF
TRBV7-2	TRBJ1-2	14	NA	NA	TGTGCCAGCAGCTTTAAAACACCGAACTATGGCTACACCTTC	CASSFKTPNYGYTF
TRBV29-1	TRBJ1-1	14	NA	TRBD1	TGCAGCGTTGGGAACAGGGGGACGAACACTGAAGCTTTCTTT	CSVGNRGTNTEAFF
TRBV4-3	TRBJ2-3	14	NA	TRBD2	TGCGCCAGCAGTAGCGGGGGGGCCCCAGATACGCAGTATTTT	CASSSGGAPDTQYF
TRBV4-1	TRBJ1-3	17	NA	TRBD1	TGCGCCAGCAGTCGCTCACCGGGACAGGTGACTGGAAACACCATATATTTT	CASSRSPGQVTGNTIYF
TRBV2	TRBJ1-5	15	NA	NA	TGTGCCAGCAGTGCTACAGATTCGGCGGGAGAGCCCCAGCATTTT	CASSATDSAGEPQHF
TRBV6-1	TRBJ1-1	12	few	NA	TGTGCCAGCAGTGAAACCGGGGCTGAAGCTTTCTTT	CASSETGAEAFF
TRBV29-1	TRBJ1-1	13	NA	TRBD1	TGCAGCGGCTCCAGGGGGCAGAACACTGAAGCTTTCTTT	CSGSRGQNTEAFF
TRBV5-1	TRBJ1-2	16	NA	NA	TGCGCCAGCAGCTTGGGTCGAACTAACCCACCCTATGGCTACACCTTC	CASSLGRTNPPYGYTF
TRBV11-3	TRBJ1-1	13	NA	TRBD1	TGTGCCAGCAGCTCCTCCAGGGGGACTGAAGCTTTCTTT	CASSSSRGTEAFF
TRBV7-8	TRBJ1-5	15	NA	TRBD1	TGTGCCAGCAGCTTAAACAGGGGGGCCGATCAGCCCCAGCATTTT	CASSLNRGADQPQHF
TRBV9	TRBJ2-7	16	few	TRBD1	TGTGCCAGCAGCGTAGCGGGACAGTCCCCGCCCTACGAGCAGTACTTC	CASSVAGQSPPYEQYF
TRBV6-6	TRBJ1-3	15	NA	NA	TGTGCCAGCAGTCCTCTCCAGGGTAGTGGAAACACCATATATTTT	CASSPLQGSGNTIYF
TRBV29-1	TRBJ2-3	15	few	TRBD2	TGCAGCGTGGAAGCGGGGGGGATGCTCACAGATACGCAGTATTTT	CSVEAGGMLTDTQYF
TRBV7-6	TRBJ1-5	15	NA	TRBD1	TGTGCCAGCAGCCCCGGGACAGGGGTCGGACAGCCCCAGCATTTT	CASSPGTGVGQPQHF
TRBV6-5	TRBJ2-7	14	NA	NA	TGTGCCACGACGAGGGGGAACCTAGCCTACGAGCAGTACTTC	CATTRGNLAYEQYF